This T cell receptor beta chain was sequenced for a study of cytomegalovirus exposure and HLA in healthy donors. Overall study context: The 120 or so validation repertoires were produced on the same platform as the 720 or so repertoires of the first cohort. This was reported in a later analysis. Study conclusions and caveats: Cytomegalovirus association was listed for 164 TCR beta chains.

Profiled with immunoSEQ multiplex PCR; TCRdb holds only in-frame clones, not every one. The sample lists around 150,000 clones, 96% occurring once. Note on this clone: Its antigen is currently unknown.

V dropped 0 bases and J dropped 2 bases, with 9 bases sitting between them. Germline loops: CDR1 SGHDT, CDR2 YYEEEE. CDR3 length: 14 amino acids. The chain is built from TRBV5-6 and TRBJ2-7, with D perhaps TRBD2 (5 bases). This sequence was found in a woman aged 18-29 years in good health and CMV-seronegative. Sequenced: PBMCs. The CDR3 here is CASSLGTGTYEQYF. The CDR3 DNA follows: TGTGCCAGCAGCTTGGGGACCGGGACCTACGAGCAGTACTTC.